The present T cell receptor (beta chain) was sequenced within a study of blood T cell repertoires in COVID-19. On the study more broadly: Samples of COVID-19 (acute and convalescent) were obtained from the United States, Italy and Spain. T cells, B-cell-depleted T cells, or PBMCs provided the cDNA or gDNA that served as material.

Seattle enrolled patients during active infection and tracked them longitudinally. Per germline, CDR1 MDHEN and CDR2 SYDVKM. V was cut by 3 bases and J by 4 bases, with 13 bases left in between. This CDR3 is built from 16 residues. As originally analysed: Scientists estimated how many nucleated cells there were by amplifying reference gene primers. Profiled with immunoSEQ multiplex PCR; TCRdb holds only in-frame clones, not every one. V and J calls and clone size follow that table, whereas D and trimming were derived from the DNA. In the table there are approximately 240,000 clones, about 83% of which are singletons.

This clonotype was sampled from a woman aged 30 to 39 with COVID-19, enrolled during active disease. Sequencing was performed on peripheral blood. The chain recombines TRBV28 with TRBJ1-6; possibly TRBD1 for D (5 bases). The chain's CDR3 is CASSLPFDSYNSPLHF. CDR3 coding DNA: TGTGCCAGCAGTTTGCCCTTCGACAGTTATAATTCACCCCTCCACTTT.